The 7 T cell receptor beta chains in this list originate from one sample, sequenced in a study of blood T cell repertoires in COVID-19. The assay was immunoSEQ multiplex PCR, and TCRdb's table has in-frame clones only and misses some. The table has hundreds of thousands of clones, around 89% seen once. Source material: PBMCs or T cells enriched from blood (not recorded which). The receptors stem from a woman between 35 and 50 years old with acute COVID-19.

V and J are TRBV5-1 and TRBJ2-5; TRBD2 matches at 8 bases. The CDR3 runs 16 residues. After removal of 0 bases from V and 5 bases from J, the junction contained 9 bases not matched to a gene. Germline-derived CDR1 and CDR2 are SGHRS and YFSETQ. The CDR3 loop reads CASSLGDTGGPETQYF. CDR3 bases: TGCGCCAGCAGCTTGGGAGATACGGGAGGGCCGGAGACCCAGTACTTC.

This chain uses TRBV5-6 with TRBJ2-7; tentatively, D is TRBD1 (5 bases). Germline CDR1 and CDR2: SGHDT and YYEEEE. The CDR3 length is 12 residues. The V gene lost 3 bases and the J gene lost 4 bases, with 8 bases spanning the gap. The CDR3 region has the DNA TGTGCCAGCAGCTCAGGGTGGTACGAGCAGTACTTC. The encoded protein is CASSSGWYEQYF. Drawing the rest from reference TRBV5-6 and TRBJ2-7, the complete variable domain is DAGVTQSPTHLIKTRGQQVTLRCSPKSGHDTVSWYQQALGQGPQFIFQYYEEEERQRGNFPDRFSGHQFPNYSSELNVNALLLGDSALYLCASSSGWYEQYFGPGTRLTVT.

The CDR3 DNA reads as TGTGCCAGCAGCTTAGGGTCCCAGGGCGGATACACCGGGGAGCTGTTTTTT. Its translation: CASSLGSQGGYTGELFF. The V gene is TRBV7-2, the J gene TRBJ2-2, with a tentative D call TRBD1 (5 bases). Trimming stripped 1 base from V and 3 bases from J, with 15 bases between. This CDR3 region has 17 residues. Germline CDR1 and CDR2: SGHTA and FQGNSA.

The gene calls are TRBV2 and TRBJ1-5; tentatively, D is TRBD1 (5 bases). Looked up from germline, CDR1 is SNHLY and CDR2 is FYNNEI. CDR3 size: 15 residues. V lost 4 bases and J lost 4, with 14 bases in between. The CDR3 spells CASSGTSQLNQPQHF. In DNA form, the CDR3 reads TGTGCCAGCAGTGGGACATCTCAACTGAATCAGCCCCAGCATTTT.

The chain carries TRBV28 and TRBJ2-5, with 10 bases lining up with TRBD2. The CDR3 sequence is 15 residues long. CDR1 MDHEN and CDR2 SYDVKM come from the germline V gene. J gave up 5 bases and V 1 base, and 4 bases lay outside the gene matches. The CDR3 sequence: CASSLLLAGRETQYF. CDR3 nucleotides: TGTGCCAGCAGTTTATTACTAGCGGGGCGGGAGACCCAGTACTTC. The whole variable domain, remainder taken from reference TRBV28 and TRBJ2-5, is DVKVTQSSRYLVKRTGEKVFLECVQDMDHENMFWYRQDPGLGLRLIYFSYDVKMKEKGDIPEGYSVSREKKERFSLILESASTNQTSMYLCASSLLLAGRETQYFGPGTRLLVL.

This chain uses TRBV5-1 with TRBJ1-2; 9 bases are shared with TRBD1. Trimming removed 4 bases from V and 3 bases from J; junction bases left unmatched: 7. The germline V gene has CDR1 SGHRS and CDR2 YFSETQ. The CDR3 is made up of 15 amino acids. The DNA for the CDR3 is TGCGCCAGCAGCCCCTGGACAGGGGCAGACTATGGCTACACCTTC. Translation gives CASSPWTGADYGYTF.

This chain links TRBV28 with TRBJ2-7; 11 bases are shared with TRBD2. After removal of 8 bases from V and 2 bases from J, the junction contained 5 bases not matched to a gene. The CDR3 loop spans 14 amino acids. Germline lookup yields CDR1 MDHEN and CDR2 SYDVKM. Here the CDR3 reads CASGSSGRTYEQYV. The CDR3 bases are TGTGCCAGCGGATCTAGCGGGAGGACCTACGAGCAGTACGTC.